These 22 T cell receptor beta chains came from one sample sequenced in a study of blood T cell repertoires in COVID-19. Only in-frame clones appear in the TCRdb table, and some are missing; sequencing was by immunoSEQ multiplex PCR. The sample records some 160,000 clones, roughly four fifths being singletons. The sample was peripheral blood. These receptors were obtained from a man in his 70s with active or convalescent COVID-19.

The rearrangement joins TRBV6-2 or TRBV6-3 to TRBJ2-7; D unclear. The CDR3 spans 14 residues. The ends were cut back, 4 bases at V and 4 bases at J, with 14 bases in the middle. Germline V gene lookup returns CDR1 MNHEY and CDR2 SVGEGT. The CDR3 protein is CASSSRLERYEQYF. As DNA, the CDR3 is TGTGCCAGCAGTTCTCGACTGGAGCGATACGAGCAGTACTTC.

This clone was seen only a few times. The rearrangement joins TRBV7-9 to TRBJ1-2, with D perhaps TRBD1 (5 bases). Germline V CDR1 and CDR2: SEHNR, FQNEAQ (reference sequence). Trimming removed 5 bases from V and 5 bases from J, with 12 bases in between. The length of the CDR3 is 13 residues. DNA of the CDR3: TGTGCCAGCAGCCCGGGACTGGATTATGGCTACACCTTC. Protein: CASSPGLDYGYTF.

This chain links TRBV7-9 with TRBJ2-3; 9 nucleotides match TRBD2. V was pared by 5 bases and J by 1 base, with 7 bases of the junction left unmatched. The CDR3 is 16 amino acids. Germline CDR1 reads SEHNR; CDR2 reads FQNEAQ (reference sequence). In nucleotides, the CDR3 is TGTGCCAGCAGCCCCACTTGGACTAGCGGCACAGATACGCAGTATTTT. It translates to CASSPTWTSGTDTQYF.

The CDR3: CASSWLQGRNEQFF. The CDR3 nucleotides are TGCGCCAGCAGCTGGTTACAGGGGCGAAATGAGCAGTTCTTC. The chain uses TRBV5-1 and TRBJ2-1; 7 bases agree with TRBD1. The germline gives CDR1 SGHRS, CDR2 YFSETQ. Germline trimming cut 3 bases from V and 7 bases from J; bases unmatched to any gene: 7. The CDR3 consists of 14 residues.

The chain recombines TRBV5-1 with TRBJ2-6; D is possibly TRBD1 (5 bases). V shed 1 base and J shed 2 bases, with 13 bases lying between them. Germline V gives CDR1 SGHRS, CDR2 YFSETQ. This CDR3 comprises 17 residues. The CDR3, as DNA: TGCGCCAGCAGCTTGCTCCCCCAGGGCGCTGGGGCCAACGTCCTGACTTTC. It yields the protein CASSLLPQGAGANVLTF.

Comments on this clone: Other DNA sequences in the same sample also yield this CDR3. The rearrangement joins TRBV18 to TRBJ2-2; 8 bases align to TRBD1. CDR3 length: 14 amino acids. The V segment lost 3 bases and the J segment 5 bases; nucleotides outside the gene matches: 2. The germline V gene encodes CDR1 KGHSH and CDR2 LQKENI. In DNA form, the CDR3 reads TGTGCCAGCTCACCGGACAGGGTGACCGGGGAGCTGTTTTTT. This encodes CASSPDRVTGELFF.

The rearrangement uses TRBV6-5 and TRBJ1-2; D is possibly TRBD1 (5 bases). Germline CDR1 is MNHEY and CDR2 is SVGAGI. Trimming pared 11 bases from V and 0 bases from J, leaving 19 bases between. The CDR3 is made up of 15 amino acids. The CDR3 region is CAAYIGHPPNYGYTF. CDR3 nucleotides: TGTGCCGCATATATCGGACATCCTCCTAACTATGGCTACACCTTC.

The chain uses TRBV7-6 and TRBJ2-6; D perhaps matches TRBD1 (6 bases). The CDR3 length is 19 residues. V was shortened by 5 bases and J by 3 bases, with 23 bases between the two germline ends. Looked up from germline, CDR1 is SGHVS and CDR2 is FNYEAQ. CDR3 sequence reads: CASSPEFSGDPIGANVLTF. Here the CDR3 DNA reads TGTGCCAGCAGCCCAGAATTTTCAGGGGATCCTATTGGGGCCAACGTCCTGACTTTC.

This clone has a single count. The chain couples TRBV30 to TRBJ2-4, with TRBD1 identical over 7 bases. The CDR3 is made up of 13 amino acids. Germline assignment: CDR1 GTSNPN and CDR2 SVGIG (reference sequence). V was clipped by 5 bases and J by 5 bases; unmatched bases: 6. The CDR3 here is CAWSTGTENIQYF. In DNA, the CDR3 is TGTGCCTGGTCGACAGGGACCGAAAACATTCAGTACTTC. The full variable domain, with the rest looked up from reference TRBV30 and TRBJ2-4, is SQTIHQWPATLVQPVGSPLSLECTVEGTSNPNLYWYRQAAGRGLQLLFYSVGIGQISSEVPQNLSASRPQDRQFILSSKKLLLSDSGFYLCAWSTGTENIQYFGAGTRLSVL.

The chain couples TRBV5-1 to TRBJ1-1; TRBD1 agrees at 7 bases. Germline V gene lookup returns CDR1 SGHRS and CDR2 YFSETQ. V dropped 0 bases and J dropped 2; count of bases not matched to a gene: 4. The CDR3 has 15 residues. The CDR3, as DNA: TGCGCCAGCAGCTTGGGGGACAGAGCAAACACTGAAGCTTTCTTT. It encodes CASSLGDRANTEAFF.

In regard to this clone: Germline and junction disagree at one end, which may indicate a read error. The rearrangement links TRBV7-2 to TRBJ2-1; possibly TRBD1 for D (5 bases). CDR1 and CDR2 from the germline V gene are SGHTA and FQGNSA. CDR3 length equals 13 residues. CDR3 sequence: CASSSLATASLVF. DNA for the CDR3: TGTGCCAGCAGCTCCCTCGCGACAGCCTCCTTGGTCTTC.

The genes are TRBV5-1 and TRBJ1-4; 10 nucleotides agree with TRBD1. The CDR3 totals 14 residues. The J segment lost 8 bases and the V segment lost 4 bases, leaving 5 bases of the junction unmatched. Germline CDR1 is SGHRS and CDR2 is YFSETQ. DNA of the CDR3: TGCGCCAGCAGCCGGGACAGGGGTCGGGAAAAACTGTTTTTT. Translated: CASSRDRGREKLFF.

The chain combines TRBV19 with TRBJ1-5, with D perhaps TRBD1 (5 bases). Per the germline V gene, CDR1 is LNHDA and CDR2 is SQIVND (reference sequence). With 3 bases removed from V and 4 bases from J, the gap between germline ends came to 7 bases. This CDR3 has 13 residues. The CDR3 DNA reads TGTGCCAGTAGTATTAAGGGGAATCAGCCCCAGCATTTT. This encodes CASSIKGNQPQHF.

This clone occurred once. This chain uses TRBV6-5 with TRBJ1-2, with TRBD1 identical over 7 bases. The CDR3 runs to 14 residues. The J segment lost 4 bases and the V segment lost 6 bases, leaving 8 bases of the junction unmatched. Germline V lookup: CDR1 MNHEY, CDR2 SVGAGI. The CDR3 bases are TGTGCCAGCAGCTGGACAGGCGGCGTCTATGGCTACACCTTC. This gives the protein CASSWTGGVYGYTF.

This chain uses TRBV19 with TRBJ1-5; possibly TRBD1 for D (6 bases). This CDR3 is built from 16 residues. V lost 8 bases and J lost 2, with 19 bases in between. CDR1 and CDR2 (germline): LNHDA, SQIVND (reference sequence). The CDR3 nucleotides are TGTGCCAGTGCCGACTCCGGGGGGCAGGGCAATCAGCCCCAGCATTTT. As protein: CASADSGGQGNQPQHF.

This rearrangement joins TRBV28 to TRBJ1-5; a weak D match, TRBD1 (5 bases). Germline CDR1 is MDHEN and CDR2 is SYDVKM. The CDR3 length is 18 residues. V lost 2 bases, J lost 2 bases, and 19 bases lay in between. CDR3 in DNA: TGTGCCAGCAGTTTAGCCCCGGGACTGGGGACTGGCAATCAGCCCCAGCATTTT. Encoded protein: CASSLAPGLGTGNQPQHF.

This rearrangement joins TRBV7-8 to TRBJ1-5, with D possibly TRBD1 on 6 matching bases. V dropped 1 base and J dropped 5 bases, with 12 bases sitting between them. This CDR3 has 15 residues. Germline assignment: CDR1 SGHVS and CDR2 FQNEAQ. CDR3 nucleotide sequence: TGTGCCAGCAGCTTAGTTGTGTCAGGGGATCAGCCCCAGCATTTT. Translating it yields CASSLVVSGDQPQHF.

V is TRBV6-5 and J is TRBJ1-4, with 8 bases aligning to TRBD1. Germline V CDR1 and CDR2: MNHEY, SVGAGI. V dropped 10 bases and J dropped 4; count of bases not matched to a gene: 8. The CDR3 extends over 14 amino acids. The CDR3 spells CATGRQGFNEKLFF. CDR3 bases: TGTGCCACCGGCAGACAGGGGTTTAATGAAAAACTGTTTTTT.

This chain connects TRBV9 to TRBJ2-1; 8 bases line up with TRBD2. Trimming cost V 4 bases and J 7 bases; bases outside gene matches: 4. Germline V gene sequence: CDR1 SGDLS, CDR2 YYNGEE. This CDR3 is built from 13 residues. The CDR3 DNA sequence: TGTGCCAGCAGCCCCCGGGGGGGAAATGAGCAGTTCTTC. Protein: CASSPRGGNEQFF.

The chain links TRBV24-1 to TRBJ1-5, with 11 bases lining up with TRBD1. CDR3 length: 15 residues. Losses at the gene ends were 5 bases for V and 4 bases for J; bases not matched to a gene: 3. Germline V gene data show CDR1 as KGHDR and CDR2 as SFDVKD. The CDR3 is CATSAGDRGNQPQHF. The CDR3 DNA is TGTGCCACCAGTGCCGGGGACAGGGGGAATCAGCCCCAGCATTTT.

This rearrangement joins TRBV28 to TRBJ1-4; 8 bases are a match to TRBD1. This CDR3 contains 15 residues. J was trimmed by 4 bases and V by 2 bases; bases with no gene match: 3. The germline CDR1 and CDR2 sequences are MDHEN and SYDVKM. CDR3: CASSLGTGFNEKLFF. CDR3 nucleotide sequence: TGTGCCAGCAGTTTAGGGACAGGTTTTAATGAAAAACTGTTTTTT.

This chain links TRBV29-1 with TRBJ1-2, with D possibly TRBD1 on 5 matching bases. Germline CDR1 reads SQVTM; CDR2 reads ANQGSEA. The CDR3 has 15 residues. V lost 3 bases, J lost 3 bases, and 17 bases lay in between. The CDR3 region has the DNA TGCAGCGTTGAGGGCGGGGGAGGATCCTACTATGGCTACACCTTC. Translation gives CSVEGGGGSYYGYTF.